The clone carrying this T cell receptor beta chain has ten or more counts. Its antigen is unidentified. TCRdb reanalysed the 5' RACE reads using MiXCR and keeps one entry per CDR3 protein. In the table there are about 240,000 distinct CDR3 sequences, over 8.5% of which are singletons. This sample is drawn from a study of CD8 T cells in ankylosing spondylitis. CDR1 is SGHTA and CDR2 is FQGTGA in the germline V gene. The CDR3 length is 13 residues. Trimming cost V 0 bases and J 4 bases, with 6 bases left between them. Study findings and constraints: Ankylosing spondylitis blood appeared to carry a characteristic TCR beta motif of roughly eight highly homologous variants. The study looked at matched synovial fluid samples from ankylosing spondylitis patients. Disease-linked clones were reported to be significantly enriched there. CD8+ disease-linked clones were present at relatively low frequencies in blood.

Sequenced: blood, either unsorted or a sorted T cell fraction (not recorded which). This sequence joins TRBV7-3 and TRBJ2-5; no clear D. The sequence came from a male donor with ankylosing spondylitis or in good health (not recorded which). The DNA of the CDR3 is TGTGCCAGCAGCTTAACAGGGCTAGAGACCCAGTACTTC. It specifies CASSLTGLETQYF.